This T cell receptor (beta chain) was sequenced for a study of cytomegalovirus exposure and HLA in healthy donors. Trimming stripped 1 base from V and 4 bases from J, with 7 bases between. CDR3 length equals 14 residues. Germline assignment: CDR1 MDHEN and CDR2 SYDVKM. Study-level points and caveats: The listing of approximately 160 TCR beta chains classed them as cytomegalovirus-associated. Researchers reportedly found TCR beta sequences accurately predicted most subjects' HLA-A and HLA-B alleles.

PCR amplification relied on 60 Vbeta primers (plus 13 Jbeta primers). Profiled with immunoSEQ multiplex PCR; TCRdb holds only in-frame clones, not every one. The record lists 55,000 to 85,000 clones, of which the ten most abundant hold 3.5% to 4%. Regarding this clone: The antigen is not known.

This chain joins TRBV28 and TRBJ1-4; D uncertain. Sequencing was carried out using PBMCs. The TCR sequence derives from a female donor in good health and CMV-seropositive. CDR3 DNA: TGTGCCAGCAGTTTATCAGGACTTAATGAAAAACTGTTTTTT. This translates into CASSLSGLNEKLFF.